Following are 5 T cell receptor beta chains from one sample sequenced in a study of cytomegalovirus exposure and HLA in healthy donors. PCR involved 60 Vbeta and 13 Jbeta primers. Repertoires were generated with immunoSEQ multiplex PCR, while TCRdb's copy carries only in-frame clones and drops some. This sample has more than 95,000 clones, with 72% found just once. The sequenced sample was PBMCs. The receptors shown here come from a man aged 25-40 years in good health and CMV-seronegative.

This chain joins TRBV30 and TRBJ2-1; D remains unclear. The ends were cut back, 2 bases at V and 7 bases at J, with 12 bases in the middle. The CDR3 is 13 amino acids. Per germline, CDR1 GTSNPN and CDR2 SVGIG (reference sequence). This CDR3 reads CAWSKESRNEQFF. The CDR3 bases are TGTGCCTGGAGTAAGGAGAGTAGGAATGAGCAGTTCTTC.

The chain uses TRBV2 and TRBJ1-1; the match to TRBD1 covers 9 bases. Per the germline V gene, CDR1 is SNHLY and CDR2 is FYNNEI. CDR3 length: 13 residues. The V and J ends lost 7 bases and 7 bases, in that order; junction bases with no gene match: 7. DNA for the CDR3: TGTGCCAGCACCGAGGACAGGGGACATGAAGCTTTCTTT. Translation gives CASTEDRGHEAFF. Looking up the rest from reference TRBV2 and TRBJ1-1 gives the full variable domain: EPEVTQTPSHQVTQMGQEVILRCVPISNHLYFYWYRQILGQKVEFLVSFYNNEISEKSEIFDDQFSVERPDGSNFTLKIRSTKLEDSAMYFCASTEDRGHEAFFGQGTRLTVV.

The chain is built from TRBV14 and TRBJ2-2; no clear D. Germline V gene lookup returns CDR1 SGHDN and CDR2 FVKESK. This CDR3 comprises 14 residues. V shed 1 base and J shed 1 base, with 4 bases lying between them. The CDR3 DNA is TGTGCCAGCAGCCAAGGCGGGAACACCGGGGAGCTGTTTTTT. Its protein product is CASSQGGNTGELFF.

This chain connects TRBV6-5 to TRBJ2-1, with 9 bases identical to TRBD1. The CDR3 totals 15 residues. V was clipped by 7 bases and J by 7 bases; unmatched bases: 11. Per the germline V gene, CDR1 is MNHEY and CDR2 is SVGAGI. CDR3: CASTPPGQGNNEQFF. The CDR3 nucleotides read TGTGCCAGCACCCCCCCGGGACAGGGTAATAATGAGCAGTTCTTC.

The genes are TRBV9 and TRBJ2-1, with a weak D call TRBD1 (6 bases). The CDR3 runs to 15 residues. The germline gives CDR1 SGDLS, CDR2 YYNGEE. V lost 1 base, J lost 7 bases, and 15 bases lay in between. Here the CDR3 reads CASSVTGKSSNEQFF. The CDR3, as DNA: TGTGCCAGCAGCGTAACAGGGAAAAGTTCTAATGAGCAGTTCTTC.